These 23 T cell receptor beta chains were all obtained from the same sample, sequenced in a study of blood T cell repertoires in COVID-19. Profiling relied on immunoSEQ multiplex PCR, and the TCRdb table lists in-frame clones only, not all of them. The table includes 70,000 to 95,000 clones, about nine tenths detected once. Sequences were obtained from peripheral blood. Receptor source: a woman between 45 and 60 years old in a cohort sampled during active COVID-19.

CDR3 region: CASSPQALTYNSPLHF. CDR3 DNA: TGTGCCAGCAGCCCACAGGCCCTTACTTATAATTCACCCCTCCACTTT. The V gene is TRBV9, the J gene TRBJ1-6; TRBD1 might be the D (5 bases). V gave up 4 bases and J gave up 4 bases, with 15 bases separating them. This CDR3 comprises 16 residues. Germline V lookup: CDR1 SGDLS, CDR2 YYNGEE.

The rearrangement links TRBV5-6 to TRBJ1-2; 7 positions agree with TRBD1. The germline gives CDR1 SGHDT, CDR2 YYEEEE. The ends lost 6 bases at V and 5 bases at J; junction bases unmatched: 10. The CDR3 runs 14 residues. The DNA for the CDR3 is TGTGCCAGCAACCCTGGGACAGCAAGTTATGGCTACACCTTC. This codes for CASNPGTASYGYTF.

The V call is TRBV3-1 (or the pseudogene TRBV3-2), the J call TRBJ2-3; tentatively, D is TRBD2 (6 bases). The CDR3 sequence is 17 residues long. Germline CDR1 and CDR2: LGHDT and YNNKEL (reference sequence). Between the trimmed V and J ends, which lost 0 bases and 0 bases, there was a span of 13 bases. The CDR3 DNA reads TGTGCCAGCAGCCAAGATCAATCGGGAGCTAGCACAGATACGCAGTATTTT. This sequence encodes CASSQDQSGASTDTQYF.

The chain is built from TRBV3-1 (or the pseudogene TRBV3-2) and TRBJ2-2; D remains unclear. The CDR3 has 14 residues. Deletions cut 4 bases from V and 6 bases from J, with 12 bases between. Looked up from germline, CDR1 is LGHDT and CDR2 is YNNKEL (reference sequence). Here the CDR3 reads CASSLTSSPGELFF. In DNA form, the CDR3 reads TGTGCCAGCAGCCTTACATCATCACCCGGGGAGCTGTTTTTT.

The CDR3 loop is CASSFSGAPYGYTF. In nucleotides, the CDR3 is TGTGCCAGCAGCTTTTCAGGGGCGCCCTATGGCTACACCTTC. J is TRBJ1-2 and V is TRBV5-6; tentatively, D is TRBD1 (6 bases). Per germline, CDR1 SGHDT and CDR2 YYEEEE. CDR3 length: 14 amino acids. V was clipped by 2 bases and J by 4 bases, with 12 bases between them.

This chain links TRBV7-9 with TRBJ2-7; maybe TRBD2 (6 bases). CDR3 length: 16 amino acids. CDR1 and CDR2 (germline): SEHNR, FQNEAQ (reference sequence). V was cut by 5 bases and J by 0 bases, with 17 bases left in between. The CDR3 sequence is CASSLSGLLSSYEQYF. The CDR3 DNA is TGTGCCAGCAGCCTCAGCGGGCTGCTGAGCTCCTACGAGCAGTACTTC.

The table lists this clone with a count of one. The chain recombines TRBV9 with TRBJ2-5, with D perhaps matching TRBD1 (7 bases). V was clipped by 0 bases and J by 5 bases, with 14 bases between them. The CDR3 sequence is 15 residues long. Germline CDR1 reads SGDLS; CDR2 reads YYNGEE. The chain's CDR3 is CASSVVGGGVETQYF. DNA for the CDR3: TGTGCCAGCAGCGTAGTAGGAGGGGGCGTGGAGACCCAGTACTTC.

The table lists this clone with a count of one. The chain recombines TRBV5-1 with TRBJ1-2; a possible D gene is TRBD1 (6 bases). The CDR3 runs 16 residues. Trimming took 2 bases from V and 5 from J, leaving 19 bases between them. The germline V gene has CDR1 SGHRS and CDR2 YFSETQ. CDR3 coding DNA: TGCGCCAGCAGCTTCGGACAGAGACATCAATATTATGGCTACACCTTC. Translation gives CASSFGQRHQYYGYTF.

The chain couples TRBV29-1 to TRBJ1-2; no definite D call. Germline loops: CDR1 SQVTM, CDR2 ANQGSEA. The CDR3 covers 13 residues. Between the trimmed V and J ends, which lost 3 bases and 2 bases, there was a span of 10 bases. CDR3 sequence (DNA): TGCAGCGTTGACGACAACACGAACTATGGCTACACCTTC. Translation gives CSVDDNTNYGYTF.

This chain connects TRBV29-1 to TRBJ2-1, with D perhaps matching TRBD2 (6 bases). The CDR3 is made up of 11 amino acids. CDR1 and CDR2 from the germline V gene are SQVTM and ANQGSEA. V lost 6 bases and J 9 bases, leaving 12 bases between the germline ends. CDR3 in amino acids: CSVRGGGEQFF. DNA of the CDR3: TGCAGCGTCCGTGGGGGAGGTGAGCAGTTCTTC.

The chain carries TRBV5-5 and TRBJ2-2; possible D gene TRBD2, 5 bases. The CDR3 is 14 amino acids. Trimming removed 1 base from V and 8 bases from J, with 12 bases in between. Germline loops: CDR1 SGHKS, CDR2 YYEKEE (reference sequence). Here the CDR3 reads CASSLSGTRGELFF. CDR3 nucleotides: TGTGCCAGCAGCTTGTCGGGAACCCGTGGGGAGCTGTTTTTT.

V is TRBV19 and J is TRBJ1-2, with TRBD1 identical over 8 bases. Germline V lookup: CDR1 LNHDA, CDR2 SQIVND (reference sequence). Trimming cost V 6 bases and J 0 bases; bases outside gene matches: 6. This CDR3 has 15 residues. This CDR3 is CASSTTGGPNYGYTF. The CDR3 DNA sequence: TGTGCCAGTAGCACTACAGGGGGACCTAACTATGGCTACACCTTC. Together with reference TRBV19 and TRBJ1-2, the CDR3 gives the full variable domain: DGGITQSPKYLFRKEGQNVTLSCEQNLNHDAMYWYRQDPGQGLRLIYYSQIVNDFQKGDIAEGYSVSREKKESFPLTVTSAQKNPTAFYLCASSTTGGPNYGYTFGSGTRLTVV.

This chain connects TRBV5-1 to TRBJ2-1, with 7 positions matching TRBD2. The CDR3 sequence is 15 residues long. Trimming took 4 bases from V and 8 from J; bases not matched to a gene: 12. CDR1 is SGHRS, CDR2 YFSETQ, per germline. The CDR3 region has the DNA TGCGCCAGCAGCCCCGGGACCGGGGGGATCGATGAGCAGTTCTTC. Translating gives CASSPGTGGIDEQFF. The variable domain in full, with the rest retrieved from reference TRBV5-1 and TRBJ2-1, is KAGVTQTPRYLIKTRGQQVTLSCSPISGHRSVSWYQQTPGQGLQFLFEYFSETQRNKGNFPGRFSGRQFSNSRSEMNVSTLELGDSALYLCASSPGTGGIDEQFFGPGTRLTVL.

This sequence joins TRBV3-1 (or the pseudogene TRBV3-2) and TRBJ1-4; 10 positions match TRBD1. Germline trimming cut 4 bases from V and 11 bases from J; bases unmatched to any gene: 19. In germline, CDR1 is LGHDT, CDR2 YNNKEL (reference sequence). This CDR3 is 18 amino acids long. CDR3 bases: TGTGCCAGCAGCCCGTCTCCGGGACAGGGGATACCTAGGCACAAACTGTTTTTT. Residues: CASSPSPGQGIPRHKLFF.

CDR3 amino acids: CASLAATYNEQFF. The DNA of the CDR3 is TGTGCCAGCTTAGCGGCTACCTACAATGAGCAGTTCTTC. The chain couples TRBV7-9 to TRBJ2-1, with a tentative D call TRBD2 (6 bases). The CDR3 runs 13 residues. Germline V gene data show CDR1 as SEHNR and CDR2 as FQNEAQ (reference sequence). The germline V and J ends were trimmed by 8 bases and 2 bases, with 10 bases remaining between them.

In DNA, the CDR3 is TGTGCCAGCAGCTTAGTACGGACAGGGACCCACGAGCAGTACTTC. Protein: CASSLVRTGTHEQYF. The J gene is TRBJ2-7, the V gene TRBV11-2; TRBD1 matches at 8 bases. The CDR3 contains 15 residues. Germline lookup yields CDR1 SGHAT and CDR2 FQNNGV. Trimming removed 1 base from V and 5 bases from J; junction bases left unmatched: 7.

The J gene is TRBJ1-1, the V gene TRBV27; D remains unclear. The germline V gene has CDR1 MNHEY and CDR2 SMNVEV (reference sequence). This CDR3 has 12 amino acids. Trimming took 9 bases from V and 1 from J, leaving 9 bases between them. CDR3 sequence reads: CASGLGNTEAFF. The CDR3 region has the DNA TGTGCCAGTGGCCTTGGGAACACTGAAGCTTTCTTT.

The chain employs TRBV28 and TRBJ2-7; D gene uncertain. Germline V gives CDR1 MDHEN, CDR2 SYDVKM. Between the trimmed V and J ends, which lost 6 bases and 0 bases, there was a span of 9 bases. The CDR3 covers 13 residues. CDR3 protein: CASRGGSSYEQYF. The CDR3 region has the DNA TGTGCCAGCAGAGGCGGCAGCTCCTACGAGCAGTACTTC.

The chain has TRBV6-5 and TRBJ2-1, with D possibly TRBD1 on 6 matching bases. This CDR3 region has 15 residues. Germline V gives CDR1 MNHEY, CDR2 SVGAGI. V lost 1 base and J 5 bases, leaving 12 bases between the germline ends. The CDR3 spells CASSYFDRSHNEQFF. In DNA form, the CDR3 reads TGTGCCAGCAGTTACTTCGACAGGTCCCACAATGAGCAGTTCTTC.

The chain joins TRBV19 to TRBJ2-2, with 7 bases fitting TRBD2. Germline V gives CDR1 LNHDA, CDR2 SQIVND (reference sequence). The CDR3 sequence is 15 residues long. V shed 10 bases and J 4 bases; nucleotides not matched to a gene: 12. As DNA, the CDR3 is TGTGCCACAAGAAGGGGAGGGCTGGTCACCGGGGAGCTGTTTTTT. The encoded protein is CATRRGGLVTGELFF.

The rearrangement joins TRBV6-7 to TRBJ2-7; D is unclear. TRBV6-7 is known as an ORF, though its function is uncertain. V gave up 10 bases and J gave up 5 bases, with 18 bases separating them. The CDR3 loop spans 13 amino acids. CDR3 loop: CATQPHYLHEQYF. The CDR3 nucleotides read TGTGCCACCCAGCCGCACTACCTCCACGAGCAGTACTTC.

The genes are TRBV5-1 and TRBJ2-7, with a weak D call TRBD1 (5 bases). Germline V gene sequence: CDR1 SGHRS, CDR2 YFSETQ. CDR3 size: 15 residues. Trimming cost V 2 bases and J 5 bases, with 17 bases left between them. This CDR3 is CASSLLQATWNEQYF. CDR3 nucleotide sequence: TGCGCCAGCAGCTTATTACAGGCCACCTGGAACGAGCAGTACTTC.

The chain has TRBV30 and TRBJ2-1; TRBD2 matches 13 bases. The V gene end was trimmed by 5 bases and the J gene end by 9 bases; junction bases not matched to a gene: 16. Germline loops: CDR1 GTSNPN, CDR2 SVGIG (reference sequence). The CDR3 extends over 17 amino acids. The CDR3 here is CAWAQGDWTSGGVEQFF. DNA for the CDR3: TGTGCCTGGGCTCAGGGGGATTGGACTAGCGGGGGAGTTGAGCAGTTCTTC.